The text below deals with one T cell receptor beta chain. What it binds is not known. This sample is part of a study of T cell responses to AZD1222 COVID-19 vaccine. Second doses at about 4 or about 12 weeks were pooled. The repertoire was sequenced with immunoSEQ multiplex PCR; TCRdb's copy has only in-frame clones and lacks some. This repertoire shows around 67,000 clones, about four fifths found once; its top ten account for about 6.1%. Overall study findings and caveats: Repertoire samples came only from after the peak T cell response.

Trimming removed 4 bases from V and 4 bases from J; junction bases left unmatched: 6. This CDR3 has 14 amino acids. Germline CDR1 is MNHEY and CDR2 is SVGEGT. The sample consisted of peripheral blood, taken 28 days after the second AZD1222 dose. This chain joins TRBV6-2 or TRBV6-3 and TRBJ1-1; TRBD1 agrees at 7 bases. The source is an adult who received the AZD1222 COVID-19 vaccine. CDR3 sequence reads: CASSSVWTGTEAFF. The CDR3 region has the DNA TGTGCCAGCAGTTCGGTATGGACAGGCACTGAAGCTTTCTTT.